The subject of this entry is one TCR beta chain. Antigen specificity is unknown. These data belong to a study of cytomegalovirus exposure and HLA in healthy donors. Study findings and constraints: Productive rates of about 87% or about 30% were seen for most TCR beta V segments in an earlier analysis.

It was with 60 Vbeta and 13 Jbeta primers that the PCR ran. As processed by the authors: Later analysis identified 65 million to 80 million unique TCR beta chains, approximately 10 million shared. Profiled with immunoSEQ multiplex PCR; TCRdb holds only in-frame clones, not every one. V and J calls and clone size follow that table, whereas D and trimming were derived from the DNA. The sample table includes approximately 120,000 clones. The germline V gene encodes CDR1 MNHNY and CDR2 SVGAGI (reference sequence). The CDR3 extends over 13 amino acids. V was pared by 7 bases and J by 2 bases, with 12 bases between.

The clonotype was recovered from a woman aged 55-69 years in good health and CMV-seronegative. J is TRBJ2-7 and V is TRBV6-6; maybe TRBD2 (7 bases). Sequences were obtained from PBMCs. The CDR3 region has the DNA TGTGCCAGCAAGCGGGACACAGCCTACGAGCAGTACTTC. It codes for CASKRDTAYEQYF.